The source of this TCR beta chain is a study of blood T cell repertoires in COVID-19. The V gene's germline CDR1 is SGHRS and CDR2 YFSETQ. The V gene lost 3 bases and the J gene lost 9 bases, with 17 bases spanning the gap. The CDR3 extends over 14 amino acids. The table came from immunoSEQ multiplex PCR; TCRdb's copy has only in-frame clones and leaves some out. The sample contains a few hundred thousand clones, approximately 90% of which appear only once. This rearrangement joins TRBV5-1 to TRBJ2-3, with TRBD2 as a possible D gene (5 bases). The sample was peripheral blood. The receptor was isolated from a man aged 18 to 29 with COVID-19, enrolled during active disease. The CDR3 nucleotides are TGCGCCAGCAGCTCTGACACGGGGAGCGGCACGCAGTATTTT. The encoded protein is CASSSDTGSGTQYF.